The rows below give T cell receptor beta chains drawn from one sample of a study of cytomegalovirus exposure and HLA in healthy donors. Sequenced by immunoSEQ multiplex PCR; TCRdb stores in-frame clones only, minus some. The sample yields hundreds of thousands of clones, just over 75% seen once. The sample consisted of PBMCs. These receptor sequences come from a woman aged 55 to 70 in good health and CMV-seropositive. CDR3s include the opening cysteine and the closing phenylalanine or tryptophan. D genes are given only for firm matches. The size field is filled for only some rows; it gives once, few, many or a size class.

cdr3_nt cdr3_aa v_call clone_size j_call d_call
TGTGCCAGCATCGGGACAGTCGACGCTGGAAACACCATATATTTT CASIGTVDAGNTIYF TRBV2 . TRBJ1-3 TRBD1
TGTGCCAGCAGCGAAGGGACTAGCGGGCAGTATTTT CASSEGTSGQYF TRBV21-1 . TRBJ2-3 .
TGTGCCAGCAGTGAAGTTGGAGGAATTAATTCACCCCTCCACTTT CASSEVGGINSPLHF TRBV6-1 few TRBJ1-6 .
TGTGCCAGCAGTTACTCGAGAGGGGAGGCCTACGAGCAGTACTTC CASSYSRGEAYEQYF TRBV6-6 . TRBJ2-7 .
TGCAGCGTTGGGGAGGGGGGCAATCAGCCCCAGCATTTT CSVGEGGNQPQHF TRBV29-1 . TRBJ1-5 .
TGCGCCAGCCGTCCAGGATCGAACACTGAAGCTTTCTTT CASRPGSNTEAFF TRBV10-1 . TRBJ1-1 .
TGCGCCAGCAGTGATCCCGGTATCAGGTACGAGCAGTACTTC CASSDPGIRYEQYF TRBV10-1 . TRBJ2-7 .
TGTGCCAGCAGCTTGTCGCTCAGCACTGAAGCTTTCTTT CASSLSLSTEAFF TRBV5-4 . TRBJ1-1 .
TGTGCCAGCAGCCAAGCAGGGGTTAACACTGAAGCTTTCTTT CASSQAGVNTEAFF TRBV4-2 once TRBJ1-1 .
TGTGCCAGCAGCTTAGGCGGGCACTATGGCTACACCTTC CASSLGGHYGYTF TRBV5-4 . TRBJ1-2 .
TGTGCCAGCAGTAGTCGGGGAATGGCTGGCTACACCTTC CASSSRGMAGYTF TRBV5-6 . TRBJ1-2 .
TGTGCCAGCAGCTTAGGATTTGGGCAGGGTTCTGGCTACACCTTC CASSLGFGQGSGYTF TRBV7-2 few TRBJ1-2 .
TGTGCTAGTGGTTTGGTTCCGGGGAGGCGAGAGACCCAGTACTTC CASGLVPGRRETQYF TRBV12-5 . TRBJ2-5 .
TGCGCCAGCAGCTTGGGGTCGGGGGAATGGAATGAGCAGTTCTTC CASSLGSGEWNEQFF TRBV5-1 few TRBJ2-1 .
TGTGCCAGCAGTCCCCGGGACTTACAGTTCTTC CASSPRDLQFF TRBV28 . TRBJ2-1 .
TGTGCCAGCAGCGCCACTACAGGGCCCGGGGAGCTGTTTTTT CASSATTGPGELFF TRBV6-5 . TRBJ2-2 .
TGTGCCAGTAGTATAAGCTCGGCAGGGGGGAACTATGGCTACACCTTC CASSISSAGGNYGYTF TRBV19 . TRBJ1-2 TRBD1
TGTGCCAGCAGCCAAGATACGAGAGAGCAGTACTTC CASSQDTREQYF TRBV14 . TRBJ2-7 .
TGTGCCAGCAGTTTACCTCGCGGGACAGTCACCCTCGAGCAGTACTTC CASSLPRGTVTLEQYF TRBV28 . TRBJ2-7 .
TGTGCCAGCAGTAAACAGGGGGCTGGTTCACCCCTCCACTTT CASSKQGAGSPLHF TRBV6-6 . TRBJ1-6 TRBD1
TGTGCCAGCAGCCAAGAGATCCTAACGGGATACAATGAGCAGTTCTTC CASSQEILTGYNEQFF TRBV14 . TRBJ2-1 .
TGTGCCAGCAGCCAAGAGGTCCGTGGCAGGGCTTGGCAGCCCCAGCATTTT CASSQEVRGRAWQPQHF TRBV4-2 . TRBJ1-5 .
TGTGCCATCAGTAGACAGGGAGGAAACACCATATATTTT CAISRQGGNTIYF TRBV10-3 . TRBJ1-3 TRBD1
TGTGCCAGCAGCCCACAAGAACAGGGTCCCCGCACAGATACGCAGTATTTT CASSPQEQGPRTDTQYF TRBV7-2 . TRBJ2-3 .
TGTGCCAGCAGTGGAGGGACCCAGTACTTC CASSGGTQYF TRBV6-4 . TRBJ2-5 .
TGTGCCAGCAGTTTGGGACAGGGGGCCCAGCCCCAGCATTTT CASSLGQGAQPQHF TRBV27 . TRBJ1-5 TRBD1
TGTGCCAGCAGCCAAGTAAGAGGATTGGGTGAAAAACTGTTTTTT CASSQVRGLGEKLFF TRBV4-2 . TRBJ1-4 .
TGTGCCATCAGTGATGGGACATCTACCTTCGGGCAGTACTTC CAISDGTSTFGQYF TRBV10-3 few TRBJ2-7 .
TGTGCCTGGAGTGTGAGAGGGTATGGCTACACCTTC CAWSVRGYGYTF TRBV30 . TRBJ1-2 .
TGTGCCAGCAGCGGAGGGAACAGCGGGGGCGGGGAGACCCAGTACTTC CASSGGNSGGGETQYF TRBV9 . TRBJ2-5 TRBD2
TGTGCCAGCAGCCCCGCGCGGGGCTCCTACAATGAGCAGTTCTTC CASSPARGSYNEQFF TRBV7-2 . TRBJ2-1 .
TGTGCCAGCAGTAAGCTTCAGGGGGTAAACTATGGCTACACCTTC CASSKLQGVNYGYTF TRBV6-5 . TRBJ1-2 TRBD1
TGTGCCATCAGTGGATACCGGGACTTGAAAGATACGCAGTATTTT CAISGYRDLKDTQYF TRBV10-3 . TRBJ2-3 .
TGTGCCTGGAGTGCGGGGCAGGGGGACCAGCCCCAGCATTTT CAWSAGQGDQPQHF TRBV30 few TRBJ1-5 TRBD1
TGTGCCAGCAGTATTAGTGGGGGGGGACAAATGAAGCAGTTCTTC CASSISGGGQMKQFF TRBV11-3 . TRBJ2-1 .
TGTGCCAGCAGCCCTGGACAGGGTACTGAAGCTTTCTTT CASSPGQGTEAFF TRBV7-9 few TRBJ1-1 TRBD1
TGCGCCAGCAGCTTGGCTGGATCCGGGGTTGATGAGCAGTTCTTC CASSLAGSGVDEQFF TRBV5-1 . TRBJ2-1 .
TGTGCCAGCAGTCCGGACAGGGGGAATCAGCCCCAGCATTTT CASSPDRGNQPQHF TRBV5-5 . TRBJ1-5 TRBD1
TGTGCCAGCGGGGAGGGTGGTTGGGGGGAAGAGACCCAGTACTTC CASGEGGWGEETQYF TRBV6-1 . TRBJ2-5 TRBD2
TGTGCCATCAGTGAACAGGGGAATACTGAAGCTTTCTTT CAISEQGNTEAFF TRBV10-3 . TRBJ1-1 TRBD1
TGTGCCAGCAGCTTAGTAGGGGGAAGAGAGACCCAGTACTTC CASSLVGGRETQYF TRBV13 . TRBJ2-5 .
TGTGCCAGCAGCCAAGAGGGAGGGACCCTGCCCACAGATACGCAGTATTTT CASSQEGGTLPTDTQYF TRBV4-2 . TRBJ2-3 TRBD2
TGCGCCAGCAGCCGGGGAGGGGGGGGCAATCAGCCCCAGCATTTT CASSRGGGGNQPQHF TRBV4-3 . TRBJ1-5 .
TGTGCCAGCAGCCAGAGACAGGGCTCCACCGGGGAGCTGTTTTTT CASSQRQGSTGELFF TRBV7-6 . TRBJ2-2 TRBD1
TGCGCCAGCAGCTTGGAGTCGAGGGCAGCGAAAGGCTACACCTTC CASSLESRAAKGYTF TRBV5-1 . TRBJ1-2 .
TGCGCCAGCAGCTTGGGACTAGCGGGGGTCTACCAAGAGACCCAGTACTTC CASSLGLAGVYQETQYF TRBV5-1 . TRBJ2-5 TRBD2
TGCGCCAGCAGCCAAGATGCGGCTAGCGGGGGGCCAGATACGCAGTATTTT CASSQDAASGGPDTQYF TRBV4-1 . TRBJ2-3 TRBD2
TGTGCCAGCAGCGGGACTTTCCACAATGAGCAGTTCTTC CASSGTFHNEQFF TRBV6-4 . TRBJ2-1 .
TGTGCCAGCACCCCGACTAGCGGGAGCCACAATGAGCAGTTCTTC CASTPTSGSHNEQFF TRBV7-2 . TRBJ2-1 TRBD2
TGTGCCAGCAGTTTTTTGGCGCGACAAAATCAGCCCCAGCATTTT CASSFLARQNQPQHF TRBV28 . TRBJ1-5 .
TGTGCCAGCAGCAAAACCCCAGGGGAATTCTGTGGAAACACCATATATTTT CASSKTPGEFCGNTIYF TRBV21-1 . TRBJ1-3 .
TGTGCCAGCAGCCAAGGAGGAACAGGGATGGACGAGCAGTACTTC CASSQGGTGMDEQYF TRBV4-2 . TRBJ2-7 .
TGTGCCAGCAGCTCGCAAAGGGGTGGGCGAGCTAACTATGGCTACACCTTC CASSSQRGGRANYGYTF TRBV7-2 . TRBJ1-2 .
TGTGCCAGCAGCGTAGAGGAGTACTACCAAGAGACCCAGTACTTC CASSVEEYYQETQYF TRBV9 few TRBJ2-5 .
TGTGCCTGGAGTTACCCCCCAGCGGGGTTTCGCAATGAGCAGTTCTTC CAWSYPPAGFRNEQFF TRBV30 . TRBJ2-1 TRBD2